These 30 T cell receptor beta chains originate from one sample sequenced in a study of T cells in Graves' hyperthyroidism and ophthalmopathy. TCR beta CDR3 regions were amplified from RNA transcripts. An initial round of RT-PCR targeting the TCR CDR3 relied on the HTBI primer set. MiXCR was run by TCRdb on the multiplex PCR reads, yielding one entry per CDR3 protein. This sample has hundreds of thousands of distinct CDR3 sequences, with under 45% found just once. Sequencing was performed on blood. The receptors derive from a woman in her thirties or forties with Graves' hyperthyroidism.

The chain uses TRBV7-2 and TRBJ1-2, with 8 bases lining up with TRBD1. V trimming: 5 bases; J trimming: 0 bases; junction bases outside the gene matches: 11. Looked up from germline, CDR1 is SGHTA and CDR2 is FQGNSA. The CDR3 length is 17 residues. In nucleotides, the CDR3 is TGTGCCAGCAGCCGGTGGGACAGGCGAGCAGCTAACTATGGCTACACCTTC. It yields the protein CASSRWDRRAANYGYTF.

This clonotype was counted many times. CDR3 nucleotides: TGCAGCGGCGGAACAGGGACCGGGGAGCTGTTTTTT. The encoded protein is CSGGTGTGELFF. The rearrangement links TRBV29-1 to TRBJ2-2; D is perhaps TRBD1 (6 bases). The CDR3 is made up of 12 amino acids. Germline V lookup: CDR1 SQVTM, CDR2 ANQGSEA. The V and J ends lost 7 bases and 5 bases respectively, with 11 bases between them.

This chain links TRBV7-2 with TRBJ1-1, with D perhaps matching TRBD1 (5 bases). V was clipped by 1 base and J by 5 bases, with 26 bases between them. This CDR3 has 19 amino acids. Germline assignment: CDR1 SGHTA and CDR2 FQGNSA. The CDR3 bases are TGTGCCAGCAGCTTAGAGTGGGGACCGGGAAGATATTGGGTGACTGAAGCTTTCTTT. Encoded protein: CASSLEWGPGRYWVTEAFF.

CDR3 loop: CASSPGRTPYSNQPQHF. The CDR3 region has the DNA TGTGCCAGCAGCCCGGGACGGACACCTTATAGCAATCAGCCCCAGCATTTT. The rearrangement uses TRBV12-3 or TRBV12-4 and TRBJ1-5; weak D call: TRBD1 (5 bases). The V gene lost 6 bases and the J gene lost 0 bases, with 18 bases spanning the gap. The CDR3 length is 17 residues.

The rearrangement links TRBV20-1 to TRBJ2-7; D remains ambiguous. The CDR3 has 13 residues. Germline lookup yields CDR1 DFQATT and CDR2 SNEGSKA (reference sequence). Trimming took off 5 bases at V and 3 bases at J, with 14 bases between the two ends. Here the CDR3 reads CSAGQMPRYEQYF. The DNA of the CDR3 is TGCAGTGCTGGGCAAATGCCGCGCTACGAGCAGTACTTC.

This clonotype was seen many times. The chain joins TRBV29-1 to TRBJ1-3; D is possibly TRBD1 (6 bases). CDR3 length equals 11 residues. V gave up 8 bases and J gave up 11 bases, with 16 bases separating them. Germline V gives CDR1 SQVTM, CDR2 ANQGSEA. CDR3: CSLWAPGAIYF. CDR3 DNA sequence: TGCAGCTTGTGGGCCCCAGGGGCCATATATTTT.

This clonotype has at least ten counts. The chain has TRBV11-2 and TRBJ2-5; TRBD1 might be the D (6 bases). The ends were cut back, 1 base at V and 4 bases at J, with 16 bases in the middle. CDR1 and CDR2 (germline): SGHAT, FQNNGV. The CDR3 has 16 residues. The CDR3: CASSLGLQGKGETQYF. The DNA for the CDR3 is TGTGCCAGCAGCTTAGGCCTCCAGGGGAAGGGAGAGACCCAGTACTTC.

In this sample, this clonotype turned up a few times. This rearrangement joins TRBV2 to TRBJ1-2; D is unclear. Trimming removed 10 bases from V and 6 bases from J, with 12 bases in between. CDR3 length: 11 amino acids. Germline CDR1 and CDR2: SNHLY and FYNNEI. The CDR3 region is CATRTVDGYTF. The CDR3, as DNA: TGTGCCACCAGGACCGTCGATGGCTACACCTTC.

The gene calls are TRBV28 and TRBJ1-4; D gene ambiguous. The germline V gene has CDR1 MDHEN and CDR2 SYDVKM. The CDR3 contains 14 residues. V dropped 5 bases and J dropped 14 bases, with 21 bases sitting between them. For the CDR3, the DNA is TGTGCCAGCAGTACGTCAGTTACTGCAGTGGGGCTGTTTTTT. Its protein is CASSTSVTAVGLFF.

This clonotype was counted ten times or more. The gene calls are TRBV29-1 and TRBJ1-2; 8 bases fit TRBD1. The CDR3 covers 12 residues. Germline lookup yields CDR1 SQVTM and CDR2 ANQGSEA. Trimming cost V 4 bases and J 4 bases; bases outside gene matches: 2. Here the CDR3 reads CSVGDRGYGYTF. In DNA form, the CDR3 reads TGCAGCGTTGGAGACAGGGGCTATGGCTACACCTTC.

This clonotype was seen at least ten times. The chain's CDR3 is CASSLVGSRSGNTIYF. The CDR3 DNA follows: TGTGCCAGCAGCTTAGTGGGCTCCCGCTCTGGAAACACCATATATTTT. This chain joins TRBV7-2 and TRBJ1-3, with D unresolved. The CDR3 spans 16 residues. Trimming left V 1 base short and J 0 bases short, with 10 bases between. Germline V gene sequence: CDR1 SGHTA, CDR2 FQGNSA.

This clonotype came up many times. CDR3 in amino acids: CASSHLTGRGAFF. CDR3 DNA sequence: TGCGCCAGCAGCCACCTGACAGGGAGAGGAGCTTTCTTT. The gene calls are TRBV4-3 and TRBJ1-1; TRBD1 aligns across 7 bases. Per the germline V gene, CDR1 is LGHNA and CDR2 is YSLEER. The CDR3 extends over 13 amino acids. With 3 bases clipped from V and 10 bases from J, the junction kept 8 bases outside the gene matches.

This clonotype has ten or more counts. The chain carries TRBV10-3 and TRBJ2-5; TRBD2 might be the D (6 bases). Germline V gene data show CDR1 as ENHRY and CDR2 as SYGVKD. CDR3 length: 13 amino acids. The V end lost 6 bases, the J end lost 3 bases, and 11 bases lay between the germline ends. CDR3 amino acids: CAIRSGDEETQYF. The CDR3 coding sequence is TGTGCCATCAGATCGGGGGATGAAGAGACCCAGTACTTC.

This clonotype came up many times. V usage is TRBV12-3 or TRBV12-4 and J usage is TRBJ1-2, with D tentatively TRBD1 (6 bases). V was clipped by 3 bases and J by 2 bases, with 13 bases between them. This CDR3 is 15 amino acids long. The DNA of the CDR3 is TGTGCCAGCAGTTTCGGACGGGGGGCGAACTATGGCTACACCTTC. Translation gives CASSFGRGANYGYTF.

Written as DNA, the CDR3 is TGTGCCAGCAGCTTATCAACAGGGGGAGTTGGCTACACCTTC. Its translation: CASSLSTGGVGYTF. The chain combines TRBV11-2 with TRBJ1-2; TRBD1 matches at 8 bases. The CDR3 covers 14 residues. Germline V gene lookup returns CDR1 SGHAT and CDR2 FQNNGV. V dropped 2 bases and J dropped 7; count of bases not matched to a gene: 6. Drawing the rest from reference TRBV11-2 and TRBJ1-2, the complete variable domain is EAGVAQSPRYKIIEKRQSVAFWCNPISGHATLYWYQQILGQGPKLLIQFQNNGVVDDSQLPKDRFSAERLKGVDSTLKIQPAKLEDSAVYLCASSLSTGGVGYTFGSGTRLTVV.

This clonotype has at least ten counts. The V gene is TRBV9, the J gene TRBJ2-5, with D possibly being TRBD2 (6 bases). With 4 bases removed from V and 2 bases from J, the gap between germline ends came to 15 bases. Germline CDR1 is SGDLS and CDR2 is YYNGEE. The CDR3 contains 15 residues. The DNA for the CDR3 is TGTGCCAGCAGCCCCGGAGGAAGCGGGCAAGAGACCCAGTACTTC. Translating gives CASSPGGSGQETQYF.

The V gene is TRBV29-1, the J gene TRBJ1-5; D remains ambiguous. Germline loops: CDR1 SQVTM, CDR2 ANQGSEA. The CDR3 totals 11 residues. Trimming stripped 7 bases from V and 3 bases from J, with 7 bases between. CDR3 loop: CSARPNQPQHF. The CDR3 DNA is TGCAGCGCTAGACCCAATCAGCCCCAGCATTTT.

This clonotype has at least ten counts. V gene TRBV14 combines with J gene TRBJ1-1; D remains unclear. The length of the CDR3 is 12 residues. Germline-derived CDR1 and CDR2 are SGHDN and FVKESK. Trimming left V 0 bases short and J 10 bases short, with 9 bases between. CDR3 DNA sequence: TGTGCCAGCAGCCAAGATTCCCTGGGAGCTTTCTTT. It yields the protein CASSQDSLGAFF.

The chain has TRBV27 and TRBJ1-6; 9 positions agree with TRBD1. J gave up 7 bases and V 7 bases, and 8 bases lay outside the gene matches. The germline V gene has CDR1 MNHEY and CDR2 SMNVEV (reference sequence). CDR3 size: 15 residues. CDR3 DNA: TGTGCCAGCACGATCCCCGGGACAGGGAATTCACCCCTCCACTTT. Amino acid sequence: CASTIPGTGNSPLHF.

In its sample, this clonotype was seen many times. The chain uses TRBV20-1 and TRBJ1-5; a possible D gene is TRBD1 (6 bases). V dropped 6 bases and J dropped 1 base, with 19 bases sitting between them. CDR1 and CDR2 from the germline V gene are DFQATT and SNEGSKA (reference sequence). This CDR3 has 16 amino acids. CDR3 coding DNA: TGCAGTGCCCAAAGGGGAGGGGGGGTAAGCAATCAGCCCCAGCATTTT. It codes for CSAQRGGGVSNQPQHF.

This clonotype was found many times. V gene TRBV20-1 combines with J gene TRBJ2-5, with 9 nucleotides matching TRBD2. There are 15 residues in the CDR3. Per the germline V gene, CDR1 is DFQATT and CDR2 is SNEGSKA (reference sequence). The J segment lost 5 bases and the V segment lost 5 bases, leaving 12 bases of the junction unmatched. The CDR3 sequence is CSAAPVAGGRETQYF. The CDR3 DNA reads TGCAGTGCTGCCCCCGTGGCGGGGGGGCGGGAGACCCAGTACTTC.

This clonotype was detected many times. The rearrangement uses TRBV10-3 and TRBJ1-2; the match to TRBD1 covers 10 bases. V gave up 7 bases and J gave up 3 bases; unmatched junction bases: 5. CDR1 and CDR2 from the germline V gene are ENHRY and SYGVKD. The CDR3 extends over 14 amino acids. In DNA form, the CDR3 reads TGTGCCATCAACCCGGGACAGGGGTACTATGGCTACACCTTC. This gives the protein CAINPGQGYYGYTF.

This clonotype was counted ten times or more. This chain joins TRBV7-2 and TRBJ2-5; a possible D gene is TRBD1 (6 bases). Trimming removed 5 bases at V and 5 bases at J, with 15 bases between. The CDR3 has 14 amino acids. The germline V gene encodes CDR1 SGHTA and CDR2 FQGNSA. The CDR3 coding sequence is TGTGCCAGCAGCGTCTACAGGGAGTGGGAGACCCAGTACTTC. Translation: CASSVYREWETQYF.

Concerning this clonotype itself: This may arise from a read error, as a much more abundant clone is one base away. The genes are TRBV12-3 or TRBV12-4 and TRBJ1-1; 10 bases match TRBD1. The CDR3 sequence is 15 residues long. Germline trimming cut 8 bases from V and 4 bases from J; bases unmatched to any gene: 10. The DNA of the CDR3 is TGTGCCAGCGCCCTAAGACAGGGGGCGATCACTGAAGCTTTCTTT. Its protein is CASALRQGAITEAFF.

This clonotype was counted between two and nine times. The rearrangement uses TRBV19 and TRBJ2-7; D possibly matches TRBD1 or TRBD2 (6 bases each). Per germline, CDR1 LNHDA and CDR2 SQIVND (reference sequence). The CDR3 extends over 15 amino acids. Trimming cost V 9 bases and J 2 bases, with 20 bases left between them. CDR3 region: CASSYSGGTPYEQYF. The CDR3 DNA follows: TGTGCCAGCAGTTACTCCGGGGGCACCCCCTACGAGCAGTACTTC.

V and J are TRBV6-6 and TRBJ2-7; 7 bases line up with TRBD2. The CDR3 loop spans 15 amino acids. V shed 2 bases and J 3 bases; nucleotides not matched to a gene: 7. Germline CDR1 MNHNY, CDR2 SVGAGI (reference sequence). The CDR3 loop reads CASSYATSLSYEQYF. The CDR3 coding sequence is TGTGCCAGCAGTTACGCGACTAGCTTGAGCTACGAGCAGTACTTC.

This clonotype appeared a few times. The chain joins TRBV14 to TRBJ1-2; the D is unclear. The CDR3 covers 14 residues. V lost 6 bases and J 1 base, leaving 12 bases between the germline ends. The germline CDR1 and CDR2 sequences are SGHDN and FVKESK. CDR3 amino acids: CASRKKTVNYGYTF. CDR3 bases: TGTGCCAGCAGAAAAAAAACAGTTAACTATGGCTACACCTTC.

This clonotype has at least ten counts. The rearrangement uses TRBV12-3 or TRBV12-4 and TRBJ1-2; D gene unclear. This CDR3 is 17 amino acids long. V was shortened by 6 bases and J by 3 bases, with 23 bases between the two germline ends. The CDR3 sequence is CASSRKLWRVFYYGYTF. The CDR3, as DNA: TGTGCCAGCAGCCGTAAACTCTGGCGGGTATTTTACTATGGCTACACCTTC.

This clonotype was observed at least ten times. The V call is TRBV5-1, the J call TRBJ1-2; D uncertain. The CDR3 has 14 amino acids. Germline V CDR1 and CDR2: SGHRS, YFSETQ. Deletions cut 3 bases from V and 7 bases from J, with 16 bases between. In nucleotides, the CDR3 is TGCGCCAGCAGCTGGAGCGACATGACCAGTGGCTACACCTTC. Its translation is CASSWSDMTSGYTF.

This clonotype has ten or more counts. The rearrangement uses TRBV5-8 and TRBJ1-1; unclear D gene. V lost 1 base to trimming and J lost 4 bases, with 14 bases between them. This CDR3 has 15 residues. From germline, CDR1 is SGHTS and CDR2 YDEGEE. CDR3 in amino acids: CASSLIEVSSTEAFF. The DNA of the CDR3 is TGTGCCAGCAGCTTGATAGAGGTTTCGAGCACTGAAGCTTTCTTT.